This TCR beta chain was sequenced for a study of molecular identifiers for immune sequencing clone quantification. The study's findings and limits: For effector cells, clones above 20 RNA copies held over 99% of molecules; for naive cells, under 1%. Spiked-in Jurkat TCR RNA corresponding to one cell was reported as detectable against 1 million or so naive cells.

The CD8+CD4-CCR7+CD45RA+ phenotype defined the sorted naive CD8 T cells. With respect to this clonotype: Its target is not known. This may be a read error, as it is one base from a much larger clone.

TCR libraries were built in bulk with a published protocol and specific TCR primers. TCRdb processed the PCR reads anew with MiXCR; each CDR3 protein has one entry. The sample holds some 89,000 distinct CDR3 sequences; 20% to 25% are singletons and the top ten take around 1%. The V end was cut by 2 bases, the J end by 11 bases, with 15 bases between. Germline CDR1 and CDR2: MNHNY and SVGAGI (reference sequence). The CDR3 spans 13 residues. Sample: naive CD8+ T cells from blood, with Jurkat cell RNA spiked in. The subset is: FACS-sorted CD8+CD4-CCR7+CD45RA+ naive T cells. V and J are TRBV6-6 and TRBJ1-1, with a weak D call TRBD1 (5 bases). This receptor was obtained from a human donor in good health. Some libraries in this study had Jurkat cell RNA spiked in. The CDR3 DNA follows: TGTGCCAGCAGTTACGCGGGACGGGGGGAGGCTTTCTTT. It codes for CASSYAGRGEAFF.